The 9 T cell receptor beta chains in this list originate from one sample, sequenced in a study of blood T cells in healthy people across ages. Through a sample-barcoded 5' primer and a J-beta primer mix, a second PCR was run for roughly 6 to 12 cycles. TCRdb passed the 5' RACE reads through MiXCR, listing each CDR3 protein once. Here the sample spans some 700,000 distinct CDR3 sequences, about 20% being singletons. Sequencing was done on a sample of blood. The receptors come from a man aged 65 to 85 in good health.

This clonotype was recorded at least ten times. This sequence joins TRBV12-3 or TRBV12-4 and TRBJ1-1, with TRBD1 matching 10 bases. This CDR3 region has 14 residues. The ends lost 6 bases at V and 3 bases at J; junction bases unmatched: 4. CDR3: CASRPTGGHTEAFF. For the CDR3, the DNA is TGTGCCAGCAGGCCGACAGGGGGCCACACTGAAGCTTTCTTT.

This clonotype has a handful of counts. CDR3 residues: CASSHATGPGGNTIYF. The CDR3 DNA reads as TGTGCCAGCAGCCACGCTACAGGGCCCGGAGGAAACACCATATATTTT. The chain links TRBV3-1 to TRBJ1-3; tentative D call: TRBD1 (6 bases). V shed 3 bases and J shed 4 bases, with 16 bases lying between them. This CDR3 has 16 residues. The V gene's germline CDR1 is LGHDT and CDR2 YNNKEL (reference sequence).

The gene calls are TRBV2 and TRBJ2-1; the D gene is possibly TRBD1 (6 bases). In germline, CDR1 is SNHLY, CDR2 FYNNEI. CDR3 length equals 14 residues. V lost 2 bases, J lost 5 bases, and 10 bases lay in between. The CDR3 nucleotides are TGTGCCAGCAGTGAATGGACAGTAAACAATGAGCAGTTCTTC. Translation gives CASSEWTVNNEQFF.

CDR3 residues: CASSQVNTRPGNTIYF. CDR3 DNA: TGTGCCAGCAGCCAAGTTAACACCCGCCCTGGAAACACCATATATTTT. The chain is built from TRBV14 and TRBJ1-3; D is ambiguous. Trimming took off 1 base at V and 2 bases at J, with 12 bases between the two ends. The CDR3 extends over 16 amino acids. The germline CDR1 and CDR2 sequences are SGHDN and FVKESK.

This clonotype has a handful of counts. The rearrangement uses TRBV14 and TRBJ2-7, with a tentative D call TRBD1 (6 bases). The CDR3 runs to 17 residues. Trimming removed 4 bases at V and 0 bases at J, with 19 bases between. CDR1 and CDR2 (germline): SGHDN, FVKESK. DNA for the CDR3: TGTGCCAGCAGCCCGAAACGATCGTGGGGGCTCTCCTACGAGCAGTACTTC. Protein sequence: CASSPKRSWGLSYEQYF.

The rearrangement uses TRBV6-2 or TRBV6-3 and TRBJ1-4; D possibly corresponds to TRBD1 (6 bases). V gave up 2 bases and J gave up 4 bases, with 8 bases separating them. The CDR3 runs to 14 residues. Germline V gene lookup returns CDR1 MNHEY and CDR2 SVGEGT. The CDR3 DNA is TGTGCCAGCAGTTACCCGGACAGTAATGAAAAACTGTTTTTT. Translation: CASSYPDSNEKLFF.

The chain uses TRBV7-2 and TRBJ1-2; no firm D call. This CDR3 is built from 13 residues. With 1 base removed from V and 7 bases from J, the gap between germline ends came to 10 bases. CDR1 SGHTA and CDR2 FQGNSA come from the germline V gene. The CDR3 here is CASSLDYGVGYTF. The DNA for the CDR3 is TGTGCCAGCAGCTTAGATTACGGGGTTGGCTACACCTTC.

Only a few counts were recorded for this clonotype. V and J are TRBV6-5 and TRBJ1-1; 10 positions match TRBD1. Trimming took 6 bases from V and 1 from J; bases not matched to a gene: 5. The CDR3 extends over 15 amino acids. The germline gives CDR1 MNHEY, CDR2 SVGAGI. CDR3 loop: CASRGWDRGNTEAFF. In DNA form, the CDR3 reads TGTGCCAGCAGAGGCTGGGACAGGGGGAACACTGAAGCTTTCTTT.

CDR3 in DNA: TGTGCCATCAGTCCGGGACCCACGGACACTGAAGCTTTCTTT. It yields the protein CAISPGPTDTEAFF. The chain couples TRBV10-3 to TRBJ1-1, with D possibly TRBD1 on 5 matching bases. The V and J ends lost 5 bases and 3 bases respectively, with 13 bases between them. The length of the CDR3 is 14 residues. CDR1 and CDR2 from the germline V gene are ENHRY and SYGVKD.